This paragraph covers one T cell receptor beta chain sequence. Germline CDR1 and CDR2: MNHEY and SMNVEV (reference sequence). The CDR3 is 14 residues long. MiXCR, run by TCRdb on the PCR reads, gives a single entry per CDR3 protein. This table has 8,500 to 11,000 distinct CDR3 sequences, roughly 26% appearing once. This sample is drawn from a study of immune characterization of retroperitoneal liposarcoma. Sequencing used tumor tissue. The sequence was obtained from a female donor with retroperitoneal liposarcoma. The chain combines TRBV27 with TRBJ2-1; D might be TRBD1 (6 bases). Matching the DNA end better, TRBJ2-7 makes the J call doubtful. The CDR3 nucleotides are TGTGCCAGCAGCCAGACAGGCAGCTCCTACGAGCAGTACTTC. This codes for CASSQTGSSYEQYF.